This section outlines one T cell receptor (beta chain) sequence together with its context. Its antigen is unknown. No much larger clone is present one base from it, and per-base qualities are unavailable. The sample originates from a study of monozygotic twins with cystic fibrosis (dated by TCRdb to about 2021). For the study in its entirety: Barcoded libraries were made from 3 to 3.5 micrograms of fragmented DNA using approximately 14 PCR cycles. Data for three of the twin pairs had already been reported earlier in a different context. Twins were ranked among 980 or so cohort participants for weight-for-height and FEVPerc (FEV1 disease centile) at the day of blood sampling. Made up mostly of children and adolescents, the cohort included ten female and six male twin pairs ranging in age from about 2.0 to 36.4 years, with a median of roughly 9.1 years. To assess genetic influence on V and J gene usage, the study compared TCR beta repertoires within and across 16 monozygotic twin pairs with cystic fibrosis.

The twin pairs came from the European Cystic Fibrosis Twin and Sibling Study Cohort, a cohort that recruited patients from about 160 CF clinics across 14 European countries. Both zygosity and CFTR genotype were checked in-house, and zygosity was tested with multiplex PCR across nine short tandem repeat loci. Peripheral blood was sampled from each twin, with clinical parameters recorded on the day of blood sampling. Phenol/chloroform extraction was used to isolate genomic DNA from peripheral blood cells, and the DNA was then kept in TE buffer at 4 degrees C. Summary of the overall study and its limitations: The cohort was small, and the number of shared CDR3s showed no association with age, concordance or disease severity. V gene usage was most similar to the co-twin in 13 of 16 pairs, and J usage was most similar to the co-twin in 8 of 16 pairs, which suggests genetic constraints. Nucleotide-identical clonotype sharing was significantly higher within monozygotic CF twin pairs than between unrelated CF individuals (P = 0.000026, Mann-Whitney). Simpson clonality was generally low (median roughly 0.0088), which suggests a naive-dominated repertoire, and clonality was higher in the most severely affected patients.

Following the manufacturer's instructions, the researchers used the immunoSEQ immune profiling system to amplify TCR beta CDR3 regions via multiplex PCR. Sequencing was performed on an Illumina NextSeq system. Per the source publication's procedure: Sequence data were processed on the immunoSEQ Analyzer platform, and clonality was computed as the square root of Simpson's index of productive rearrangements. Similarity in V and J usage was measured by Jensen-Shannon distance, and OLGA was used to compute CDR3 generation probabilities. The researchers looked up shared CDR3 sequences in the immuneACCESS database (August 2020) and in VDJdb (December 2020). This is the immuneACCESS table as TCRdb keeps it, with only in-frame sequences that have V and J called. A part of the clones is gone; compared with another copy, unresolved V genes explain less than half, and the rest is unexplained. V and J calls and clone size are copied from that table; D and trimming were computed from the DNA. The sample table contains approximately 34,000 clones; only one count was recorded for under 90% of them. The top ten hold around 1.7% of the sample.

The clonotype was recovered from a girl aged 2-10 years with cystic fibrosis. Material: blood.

The nucleotide sequence reads as follows: TGTGCCAGCAGCTTGGCGGCACGGTATGGCTACACCTTC. It translates as CASSLAARYGYTF. In this chain, TRBV7-9 is recombined with TRBJ1-2; the D gene cannot be resolved reliably. From a lookup of the germline V gene (reference sequence), CDR1 and CDR2 are SEHNR and FQNEAQ. V gives up 3 bases and J gives up 5 bases, and the segment between their germline ends measures 10 bases. The CDR3 runs 13 residues from the cysteine to the phenylalanine. Kept here is only the CDR3 DNA, which spans 39 bases and is read in frame from base 1. The entire variable domain, with the stretches around the CDR3 drawn from the reference TRBV7-9 and TRBJ1-2 proteins, is DTGVSQNPRHKITKRGQNVTFRCDPISEHNRLYWYRQTLGQGPEFLTYFQNEAQLEKSRLLSDRFSAERPKGSFSTLEIQRTEQGDSAMYLCASSLAARYGYTFGSGTRLTVV.